The present TCR beta chain was sequenced within a study of OX40 agonist ivuxolimab in advanced cancers. Study details: The dose-escalation cohort had hepatocellular carcinoma, melanoma, renal cell or head and neck cancer. Three patients, one with hepatocellular carcinoma and two with cutaneous melanoma, responded partially.

Study outcomes and limitations: At 0.1 to 3.0 mg/kg, clonal expansion of CD4+ and CD8+ blood T cells had occurred by week 6. The expanded peripheral T cells' antigen specificity was not determined.

Profiled with immunoSEQ multiplex PCR; TCRdb holds only in-frame clones, not every one. The repertoire holds 25,000 to 35,000 clones, with 65% to 90% as singletons. As to this clone: As yet, its antigen is unknown.

This CDR3 region has 12 residues. The V and J ends lost 4 bases and 4 bases, in that order; junction bases with no gene match: 1. Germline V gene data show CDR1 as SQVTM and CDR2 as ANQGSEA. This specimen consisted of CD4+ or CD8+ T cells sorted from blood, obtained in a trial of the OX40 agonist ivuxolimab. This TCR derives from an adult with an advanced solid tumor such as melanoma, head and neck, liver or kidney cancer. The chain is built from TRBV29-1 and TRBJ1-3; TRBD1 matches at 7 bases. This CDR3 reads CSVVTGGNTIYF. The CDR3 coding sequence is TGCAGCGTTGTGACAGGGGGAAACACCATATATTTT.